This record concerns one TCR beta chain sequence. Trimming took 0 bases from V and 6 from J, leaving 9 bases between them. CDR1 and CDR2 from the germline V gene are MGHRA and YSYEKL. The CDR3 is 13 residues long. The data were taken from a study of T-cell memory formation after mild COVID-19. The overall study: Each donor largely had its own TCR clusters.

TCRdb called the 5' RACE reads again in MiXCR, with one record for every CDR3 protein. The sample has roughly 350,000 distinct CDR3 sequences; around a fifth are singletons. Sample: PBMCs or a T cell subset sorted from them (not recorded which). The clonotype was recovered from an adult woman who had mild COVID-19 (a few samples of this study predate the infection). Cell type and time point are not known. This chain links TRBV4-1 with TRBJ2-7; no definite D call. The DNA of the CDR3 is TGCGCCAGCAGCCAAGATCGGTGGAGCGAGCAGTACTTC. This translates into CASSQDRWSEQYF.